The 20 T cell receptor beta chains in this list originate from one sample, sequenced in a study of blood T cells in healthy people across ages. The use of a sample-barcoded 5' primer and a J-beta primer mix characterized a second PCR of roughly 6 to 11 cycles. TCRdb used MiXCR to reprocess the 5' RACE reads, holding one entry per CDR3 protein. Among about 780,000 distinct CDR3 sequences listed, about 46% were seen once. Sequencing was performed on blood. The receptors were sampled from an older man in good health.

On this clonotype: One base away lies a much larger clone, so this may be a sequencing read error. The J gene is TRBJ2-6, the V gene TRBV7-3; D unclear. Germline CDR1 reads SGHTA; CDR2 reads FQGTGA. Trimming left V 4 bases short and J 1 base short, with 8 bases between. The CDR3 totals 15 residues. Written as DNA, the CDR3 is TGTGCCAGCAGCTATGATAGATCTGGGGCCAACGTCCTGACTTTC. Its protein is CASSYDRSGANVLTF.

This clonotype was seen many times. The J gene is TRBJ2-5, the V gene TRBV2; a possible D gene is TRBD1 (7 bases). Germline CDR1 SNHLY, CDR2 FYNNEI. The CDR3 length is 13 residues. The ends were cut back, 7 bases at V and 7 bases at J, with 16 bases in the middle. The DNA for the CDR3 is TGTGCCAGCATACGGGACCAGGGGGGGACCCAGTACTTC. Its protein product is CASIRDQGGTQYF.

The table lists this clonotype with a few counts. This sequence joins TRBV11-1 and TRBJ2-1, with TRBD2 matching over 9 bases. V lost 5 bases to trimming and J lost 5 bases; unmatched junction nucleotides: 10. Germline CDR1 reads SGHAT; CDR2 reads FQDESV (reference sequence). The CDR3 length is 16 residues. The CDR3 protein is CASSGGSGRFDNEQFF. DNA for the CDR3: TGTGCCAGCAGCGGGGGAAGCGGGAGGTTCGACAATGAGCAGTTCTTC.

V and J are TRBV7-2 and TRBJ1-5, with D maybe TRBD1 (5 bases). V lost 1 base and J lost 4, with 11 bases in between. This CDR3 is 15 amino acids long. CDR1 is SGHTA, CDR2 FQGNSA, per germline. Here the CDR3 DNA reads TGTGCCAGCAGCTTAGGGGGCAGCTATAATCAGCCCCAGCATTTT. This codes for CASSLGGSYNQPQHF.

The V call is TRBV29-1, the J call TRBJ1-2, with D perhaps TRBD1 (6 bases). This CDR3 comprises 13 residues. Germline assignment: CDR1 SQVTM and CDR2 ANQGSEA. Trimming removed 4 bases at V and 6 bases at J, with 15 bases between. CDR3 sequence: CSVAMDRIDGYTF. CDR3 nucleotides: TGCAGCGTTGCCATGGACAGAATAGATGGCTACACCTTC. The full variable domain, in which reference TRBV29-1 and TRBJ1-2 provide the parts outside the CDR3, is SAVISQKPSRDICQRGTSLTIQCQVDSQVTMMFWYRQQPGQSLTLIATANQGSEATYESGFVIDKFPISRPNLTFSTLTVSNMSPEDSSIYLCSVAMDRIDGYTFGSGTRLTVV.

This sequence joins TRBV20-1 and TRBJ2-1; 14 nucleotides agree with TRBD2. V lost 6 bases and J lost 10; bases outside the gene matches: 8. Germline V CDR1 and CDR2: DFQATT, SNEGSKA (reference sequence). The length of the CDR3 is 14 residues. The CDR3 nucleotides are TGCAGTGCCCAACCCGGGACTAGCGGGAGAGAGCAGTTCTTC. Translation gives CSAQPGTSGREQFF.

This clonotype was seen once. The chain uses TRBV7-2 and TRBJ1-2; tentative D call: TRBD1 (6 bases). Germline assignment: CDR1 SGHTA and CDR2 FQGNSA. Trimming took 5 bases from V and 5 from J, leaving 15 bases between them. This CDR3 contains 14 residues. CDR3 DNA: TGTGCCAGCAGCGCGGGGACACAGCATTATGGCTACACCTTC. This encodes CASSAGTQHYGYTF. The entire variable domain, with the rest obtained from reference TRBV7-2 and TRBJ1-2, is as follows: GAGVSQSPSNKVTEKGKDVELRCDPISGHTALYWYRQSLGQGLEFLIYFQGNSAPDKSGLPSDRFSAERTGGSVSTLTIQRTQQEDSAVYLCASSAGTQHYGYTFGSGTRLTVV.

Of note for this clonotype: The junction does not match germline at one end; this may be a read error. V gene TRBV5-1 combines with J gene TRBJ2-1; maybe TRBD2 (6 bases). The CDR3 is made up of 15 amino acids. Per the germline V gene, CDR1 is SGHRS and CDR2 is YFSETQ. The CDR3 sequence: CVSSLGEGRHNEQFF. The CDR3 DNA sequence: TGCGTCAGCAGCTTGGGTGAAGGGAGGCACAATGAGCAGTTCTTC.

The chain joins TRBV9 to TRBJ2-1; no reliable D call. Germline V gives CDR1 SGDLS, CDR2 YYNGEE. There are 15 residues in the CDR3. V lost 5 bases to trimming and J lost 2 bases, with 14 bases between them. The DNA for the CDR3 is TGTGCCAGCAGGGAGAGTACTAATACCTACAATGAGCAGTTCTTC. This translates into CASRESTNTYNEQFF.

The chain uses TRBV3-1 and TRBJ1-2; 8 nucleotides align to TRBD1. Germline V gene sequence: CDR1 LGHDT, CDR2 YNNKEL (reference sequence). The CDR3 loop spans 15 amino acids. Trimming cost V 8 bases and J 7 bases; bases outside gene matches: 15. CDR3 nucleotides: TGTGCCAGCTCCAGGTTCGGACAGGGAATAGGTGGCTACACCTTC. It is translated as CASSRFGQGIGGYTF.

This chain links TRBV6-1 with TRBJ2-5; D gene uncertain. V shed 1 base and J shed 4 bases, with 16 bases lying between them. The CDR3 has 16 residues. Germline CDR1 MNHNS, CDR2 SASEGT. As DNA, the CDR3 is TGTGCCAGCAGTGAAGACAGTTTCAACATACTAGAGACCCAGTACTTC. This gives the protein CASSEDSFNILETQYF.

V gene TRBV10-3 combines with J gene TRBJ1-2; tentatively, D is TRBD1 (6 bases). The CDR3 is made up of 15 amino acids. The germline V gene encodes CDR1 ENHRY and CDR2 SYGVKD. V was clipped by 7 bases and J by 4 bases, with 19 bases between them. The CDR3 coding sequence is TGTGCCATCACCGAACCGGGACAATCTGTCTATGGCTACACCTTC. Its protein is CAITEPGQSVYGYTF.

This chain uses TRBV12-3 or TRBV12-4 with TRBJ1-5, with D possibly TRBD1 on 6 matching bases. The CDR3 sequence is 13 residues long. Trimming stripped 5 bases from V and 5 bases from J, with 10 bases between. The CDR3 loop reads CASSGGRHQPQHF. CDR3 DNA: TGTGCCAGCAGTGGGGGCCGTCATCAGCCCCAGCATTTT.

The chain combines TRBV6-2 or TRBV6-3 with TRBJ2-7; 9 bases line up with TRBD1. Trimming cost V 4 bases and J 4 bases; bases outside gene matches: 8. Germline CDR1 and CDR2: MNHEY and SVGEGT. This CDR3 has 15 amino acids. CDR3: CASSFSGTGIYEQYF. The CDR3 DNA is TGTGCCAGCAGTTTCTCCGGGACAGGGATTTACGAGCAGTACTTC.

A few counts support this clonotype. CDR3 sequence reads: CASSINRGLSNQPQHF. CDR3 in DNA: TGTGCCAGCAGCATAAACAGGGGGCTAAGCAATCAGCCCCAGCATTTT. The chain combines TRBV13 with TRBJ1-5, with TRBD1 matching 9 bases. Per germline, CDR1 PRHDT and CDR2 FYEKMQ (reference sequence). The junction had 6 bases not matched to a gene; V was cut back by 5 bases and J by 1 base. This CDR3 contains 16 residues. Looking up the rest from reference TRBV13 and TRBJ1-5 gives the full variable domain: AAGVIQSPRHLIKEKRETATLKCYPIPRHDTVYWYQQGPGQDPQFLISFYEKMQSDKGSIPDRFSAQQFSDYHSELNMSSLELGDSALYFCASSINRGLSNQPQHFGDGTRLSIL.

Comments on this clonotype: One junction end does not reproduce the germline sequence, and a read error may be involved. The genes are TRBV7-9 and TRBJ2-1, with 10 bases fitting TRBD2. The germline CDR1 and CDR2 sequences are SEHNR and FQNEAQ (reference sequence). The CDR3 loop spans 16 amino acids. The DNA of the CDR3 is TGTGCCAGCAGCTCACTTAGCGGGAGGCCCTACAAGGAGCAGTTTTTC. Encoded protein: CASSSLSGRPYKEQFF.

V usage is TRBV27 and J usage is TRBJ1-6; 9 nucleotides agree with TRBD1. The germline V gene encodes CDR1 MNHEY and CDR2 SMNVEV (reference sequence). V shed 6 bases and J 8 bases; nucleotides not matched to a gene: 8. The CDR3 sequence is 15 residues long. For the CDR3, the DNA is TGTGCCAGCAGGACCCGGACAGGGGATGATTCACCCCTCCACTTT. Translating it yields CASRTRTGDDSPLHF.

The rearrangement joins TRBV2 to TRBJ2-3, with D tentatively TRBD2 (6 bases). The germline CDR1 and CDR2 sequences are SNHLY and FYNNEI. This CDR3 region has 15 residues. V was shortened by 4 bases and J by 1 base, with 12 bases between the two germline ends. The CDR3 coding sequence is TGTGCCAGCAGTGGAACGGGAGTAGGCACAGATACGCAGTATTTT. This translates into CASSGTGVGTDTQYF. Variable domain in full (rest from reference TRBV2 and TRBJ2-3): EPEVTQTPSHQVTQMGQEVILRCVPISNHLYFYWYRQILGQKVEFLVSFYNNEISEKSEIFDDQFSVERPDGSNFTLKIRSTKLEDSAMYFCASSGTGVGTDTQYFGPGTRLTVL.

This clonotype has only a few counts. This chain connects TRBV14 to TRBJ2-1, with TRBD2 matching 10 bases. Looked up from germline, CDR1 is SGHDN and CDR2 is FVKESK. The ends lost 4 bases at V and 4 bases at J; junction bases unmatched: 4. This CDR3 comprises 15 residues. CDR3 region: CASSRTSGEYNEQFF. CDR3 nucleotide sequence: TGTGCCAGCAGCCGGACTAGCGGAGAATACAATGAGCAGTTCTTC.

Many counts were recorded for this clonotype. It may be a read error: a sequence one base away is much more abundant. The rearrangement joins TRBV29-1 to TRBJ1-2; D is unclear. Per the germline V gene, CDR1 is SQVTM and CDR2 is ANQGSEA. CDR3 length: 14 residues. V was clipped by 5 bases and J by 4 bases, with 17 bases between them. CDR3 nucleotides: TGCAGCGTTCATGCTGTCGGGGAGACCTATGGCTACACCTTC. Its translation is CSVHAVGETYGYTF. The full variable domain, with the rest looked up from reference TRBV29-1 and TRBJ1-2, is SAVISQKPSRDICQRGTSLTIQCQVDSQVTMMFWYRQQPGQSLTLIATANQGSEATYESGFVIDKFPISRPNLTFSTLTVSNMSPEDSSIYLCSVHAVGETYGYTFGSGTRLTVV.